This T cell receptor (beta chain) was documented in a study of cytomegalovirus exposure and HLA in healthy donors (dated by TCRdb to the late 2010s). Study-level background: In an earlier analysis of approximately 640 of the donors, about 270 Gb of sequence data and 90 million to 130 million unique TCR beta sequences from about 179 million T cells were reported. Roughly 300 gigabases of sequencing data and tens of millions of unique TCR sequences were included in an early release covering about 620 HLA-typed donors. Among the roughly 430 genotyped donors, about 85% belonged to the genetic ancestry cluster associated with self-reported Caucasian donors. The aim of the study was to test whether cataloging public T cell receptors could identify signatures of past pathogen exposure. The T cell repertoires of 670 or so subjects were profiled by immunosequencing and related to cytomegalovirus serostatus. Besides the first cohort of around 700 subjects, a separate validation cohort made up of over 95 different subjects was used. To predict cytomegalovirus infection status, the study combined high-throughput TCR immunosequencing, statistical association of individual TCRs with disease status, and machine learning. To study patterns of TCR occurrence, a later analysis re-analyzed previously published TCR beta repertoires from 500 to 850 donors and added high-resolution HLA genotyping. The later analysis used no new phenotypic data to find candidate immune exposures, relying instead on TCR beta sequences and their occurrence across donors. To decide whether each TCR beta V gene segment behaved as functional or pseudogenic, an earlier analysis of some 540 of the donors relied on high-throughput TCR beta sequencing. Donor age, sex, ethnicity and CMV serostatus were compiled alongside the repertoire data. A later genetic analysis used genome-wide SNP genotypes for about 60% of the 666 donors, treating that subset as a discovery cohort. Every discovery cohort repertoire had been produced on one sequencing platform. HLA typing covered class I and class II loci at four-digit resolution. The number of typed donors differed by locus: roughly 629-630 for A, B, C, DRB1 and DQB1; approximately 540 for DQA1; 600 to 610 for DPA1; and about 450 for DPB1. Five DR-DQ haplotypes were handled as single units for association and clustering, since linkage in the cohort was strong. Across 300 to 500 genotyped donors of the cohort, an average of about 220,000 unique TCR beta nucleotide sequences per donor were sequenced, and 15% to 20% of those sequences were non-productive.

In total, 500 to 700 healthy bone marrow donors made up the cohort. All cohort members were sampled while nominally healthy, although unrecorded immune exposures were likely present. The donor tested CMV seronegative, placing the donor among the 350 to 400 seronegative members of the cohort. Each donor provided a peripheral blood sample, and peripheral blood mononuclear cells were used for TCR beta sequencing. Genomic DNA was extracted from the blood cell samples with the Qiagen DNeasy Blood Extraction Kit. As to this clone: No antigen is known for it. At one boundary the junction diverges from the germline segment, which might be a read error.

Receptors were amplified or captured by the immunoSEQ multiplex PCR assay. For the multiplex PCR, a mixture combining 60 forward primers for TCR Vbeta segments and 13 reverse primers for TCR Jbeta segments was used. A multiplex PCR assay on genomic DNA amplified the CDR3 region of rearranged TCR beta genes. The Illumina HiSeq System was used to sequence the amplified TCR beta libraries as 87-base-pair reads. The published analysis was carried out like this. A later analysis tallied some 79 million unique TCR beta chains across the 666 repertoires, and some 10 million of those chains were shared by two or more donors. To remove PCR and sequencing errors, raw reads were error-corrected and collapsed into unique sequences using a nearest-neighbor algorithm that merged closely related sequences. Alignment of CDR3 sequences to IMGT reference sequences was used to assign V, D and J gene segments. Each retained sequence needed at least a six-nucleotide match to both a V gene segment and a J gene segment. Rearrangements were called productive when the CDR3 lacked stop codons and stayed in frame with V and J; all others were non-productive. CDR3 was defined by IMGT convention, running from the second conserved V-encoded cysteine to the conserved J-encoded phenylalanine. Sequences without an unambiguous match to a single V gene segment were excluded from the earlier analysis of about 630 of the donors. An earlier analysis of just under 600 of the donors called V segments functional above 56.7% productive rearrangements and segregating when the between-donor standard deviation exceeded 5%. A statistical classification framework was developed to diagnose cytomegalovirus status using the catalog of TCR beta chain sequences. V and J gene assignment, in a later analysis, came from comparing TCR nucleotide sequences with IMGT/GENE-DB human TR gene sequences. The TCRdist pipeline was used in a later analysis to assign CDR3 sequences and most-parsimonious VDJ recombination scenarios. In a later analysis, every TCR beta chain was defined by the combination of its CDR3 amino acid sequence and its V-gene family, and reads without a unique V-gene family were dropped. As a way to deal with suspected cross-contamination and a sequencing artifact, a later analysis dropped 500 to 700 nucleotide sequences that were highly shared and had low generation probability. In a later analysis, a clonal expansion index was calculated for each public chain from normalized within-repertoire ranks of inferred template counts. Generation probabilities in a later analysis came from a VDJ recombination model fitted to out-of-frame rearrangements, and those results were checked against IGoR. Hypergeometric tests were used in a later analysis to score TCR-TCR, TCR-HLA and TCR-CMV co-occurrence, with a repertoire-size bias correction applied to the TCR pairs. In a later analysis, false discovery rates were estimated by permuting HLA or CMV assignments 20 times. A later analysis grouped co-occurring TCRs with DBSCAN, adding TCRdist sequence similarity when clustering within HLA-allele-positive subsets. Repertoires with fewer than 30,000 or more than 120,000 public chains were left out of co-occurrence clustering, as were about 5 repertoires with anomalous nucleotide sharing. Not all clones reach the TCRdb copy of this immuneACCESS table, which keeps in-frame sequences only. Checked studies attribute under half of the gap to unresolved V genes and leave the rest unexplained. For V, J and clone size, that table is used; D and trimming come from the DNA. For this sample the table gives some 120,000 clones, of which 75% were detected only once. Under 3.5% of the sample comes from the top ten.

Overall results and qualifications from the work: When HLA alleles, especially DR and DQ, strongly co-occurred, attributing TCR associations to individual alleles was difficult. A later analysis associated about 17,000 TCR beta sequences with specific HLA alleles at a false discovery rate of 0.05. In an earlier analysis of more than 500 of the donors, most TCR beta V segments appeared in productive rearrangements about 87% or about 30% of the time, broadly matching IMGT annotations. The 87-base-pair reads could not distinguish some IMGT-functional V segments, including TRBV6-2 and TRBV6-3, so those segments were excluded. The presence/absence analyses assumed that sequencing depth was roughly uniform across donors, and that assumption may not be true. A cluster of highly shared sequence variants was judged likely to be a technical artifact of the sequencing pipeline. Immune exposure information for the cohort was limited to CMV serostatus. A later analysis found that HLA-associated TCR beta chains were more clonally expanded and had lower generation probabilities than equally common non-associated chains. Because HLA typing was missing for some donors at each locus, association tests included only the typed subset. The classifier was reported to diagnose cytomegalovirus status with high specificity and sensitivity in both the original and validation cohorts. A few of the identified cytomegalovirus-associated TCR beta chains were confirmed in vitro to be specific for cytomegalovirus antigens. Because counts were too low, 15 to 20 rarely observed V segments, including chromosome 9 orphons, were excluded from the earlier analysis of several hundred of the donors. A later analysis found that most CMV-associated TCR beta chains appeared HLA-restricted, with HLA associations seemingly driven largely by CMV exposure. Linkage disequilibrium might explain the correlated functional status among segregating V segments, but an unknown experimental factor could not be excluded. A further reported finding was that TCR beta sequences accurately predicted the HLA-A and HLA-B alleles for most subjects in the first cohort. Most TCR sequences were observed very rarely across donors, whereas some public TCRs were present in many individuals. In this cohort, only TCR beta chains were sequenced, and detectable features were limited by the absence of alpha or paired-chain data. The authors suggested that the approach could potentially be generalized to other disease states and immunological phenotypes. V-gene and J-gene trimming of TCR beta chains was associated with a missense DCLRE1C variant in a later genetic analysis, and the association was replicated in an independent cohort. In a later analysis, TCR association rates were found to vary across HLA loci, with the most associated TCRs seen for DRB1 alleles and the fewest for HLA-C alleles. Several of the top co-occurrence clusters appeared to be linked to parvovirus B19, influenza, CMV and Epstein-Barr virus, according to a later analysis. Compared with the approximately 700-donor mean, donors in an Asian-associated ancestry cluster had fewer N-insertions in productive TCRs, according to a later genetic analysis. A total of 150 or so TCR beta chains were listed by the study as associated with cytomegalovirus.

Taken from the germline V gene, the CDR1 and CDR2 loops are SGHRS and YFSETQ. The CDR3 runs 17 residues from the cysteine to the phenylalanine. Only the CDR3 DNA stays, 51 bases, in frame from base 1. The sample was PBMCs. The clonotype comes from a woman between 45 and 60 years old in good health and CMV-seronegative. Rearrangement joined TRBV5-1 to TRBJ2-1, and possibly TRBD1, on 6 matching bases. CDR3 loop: CASSLITGLSSYNERFF. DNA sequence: TGCGCCAGCAGCTTGATCACAGGGCTGAGCTCCTACAATGAGCGGTTCTTC.